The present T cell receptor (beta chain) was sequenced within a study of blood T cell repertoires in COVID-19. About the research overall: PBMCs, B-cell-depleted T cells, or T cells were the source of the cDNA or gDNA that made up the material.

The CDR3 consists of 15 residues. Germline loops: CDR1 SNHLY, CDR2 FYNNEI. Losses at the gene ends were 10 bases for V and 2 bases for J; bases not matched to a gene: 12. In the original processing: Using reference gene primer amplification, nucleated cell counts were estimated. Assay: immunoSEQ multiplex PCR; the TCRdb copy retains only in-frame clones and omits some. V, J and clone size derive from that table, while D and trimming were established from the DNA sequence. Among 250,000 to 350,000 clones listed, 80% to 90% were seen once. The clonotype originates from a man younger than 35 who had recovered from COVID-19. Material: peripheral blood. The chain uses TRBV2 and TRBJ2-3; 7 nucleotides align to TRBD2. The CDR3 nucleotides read TGTGCCACCCGGAGTGAGGGACTACACACAGATACGCAGTATTTT. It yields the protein CATRSEGLHTDTQYF.